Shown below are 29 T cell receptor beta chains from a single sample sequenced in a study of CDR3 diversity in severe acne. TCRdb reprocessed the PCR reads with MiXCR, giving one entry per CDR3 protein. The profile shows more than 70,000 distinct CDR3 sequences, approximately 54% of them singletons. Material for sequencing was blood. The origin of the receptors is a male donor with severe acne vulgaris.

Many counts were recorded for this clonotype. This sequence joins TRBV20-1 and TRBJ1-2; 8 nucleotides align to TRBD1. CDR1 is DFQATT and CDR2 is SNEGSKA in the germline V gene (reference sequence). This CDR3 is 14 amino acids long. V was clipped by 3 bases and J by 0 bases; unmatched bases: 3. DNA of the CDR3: TGCAGTGCTAGGGGACAGGCTGCTAACTATGGCTACACCTTC. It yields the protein CSARGQAANYGYTF.

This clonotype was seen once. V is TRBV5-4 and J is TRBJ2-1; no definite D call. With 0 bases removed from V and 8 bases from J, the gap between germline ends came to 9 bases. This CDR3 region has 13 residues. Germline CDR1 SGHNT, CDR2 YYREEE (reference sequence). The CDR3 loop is CASSLEVRDEQFF. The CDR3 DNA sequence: TGTGCCAGCAGCTTGGAGGTACGAGATGAGCAGTTCTTC.

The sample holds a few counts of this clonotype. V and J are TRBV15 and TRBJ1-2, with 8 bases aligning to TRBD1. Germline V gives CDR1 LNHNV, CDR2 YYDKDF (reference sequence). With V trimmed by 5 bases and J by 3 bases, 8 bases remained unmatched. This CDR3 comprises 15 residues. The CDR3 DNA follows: TGTGCCACCAGCCCCTCGGACAGGGCGCACTATGGCTACACCTTC. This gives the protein CATSPSDRAHYGYTF.

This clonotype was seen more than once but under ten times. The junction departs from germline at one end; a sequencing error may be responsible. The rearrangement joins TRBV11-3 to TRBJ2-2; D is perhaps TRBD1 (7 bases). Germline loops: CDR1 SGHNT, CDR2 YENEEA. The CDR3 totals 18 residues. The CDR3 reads CASSLAVGKGGHTGGLFF. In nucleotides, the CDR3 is TGTGCCAGCAGCTTAGCCGTCGGAAAAGGGGGCCACACCGGGGGGCTGTTTTTT.

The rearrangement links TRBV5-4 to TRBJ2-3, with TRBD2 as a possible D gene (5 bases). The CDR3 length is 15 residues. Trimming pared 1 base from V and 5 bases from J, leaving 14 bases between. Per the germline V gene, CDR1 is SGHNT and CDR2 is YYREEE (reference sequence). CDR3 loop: CASSLNQEGVDTQYF. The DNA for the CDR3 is TGTGCCAGCAGCTTGAACCAAGAGGGCGTAGATACGCAGTATTTT.

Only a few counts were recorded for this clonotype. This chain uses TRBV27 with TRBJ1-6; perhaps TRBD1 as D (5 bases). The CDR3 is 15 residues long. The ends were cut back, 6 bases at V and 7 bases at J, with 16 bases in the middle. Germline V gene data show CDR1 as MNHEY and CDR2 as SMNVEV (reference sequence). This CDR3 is CASRVQGNHNSPLHF. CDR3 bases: TGTGCCAGCAGGGTCCAGGGAAACCACAATTCACCCCTCCACTTT.

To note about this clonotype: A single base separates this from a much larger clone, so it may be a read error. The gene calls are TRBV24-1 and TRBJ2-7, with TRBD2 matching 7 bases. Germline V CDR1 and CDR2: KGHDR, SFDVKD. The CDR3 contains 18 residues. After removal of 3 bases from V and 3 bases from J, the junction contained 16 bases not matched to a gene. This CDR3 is CATSDRPAGLYRDYEQYF. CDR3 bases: TGTGCCACCAGTGATAGGCCAGCGGGACTGTATCGGGACTACGAGCAGTACTTC.

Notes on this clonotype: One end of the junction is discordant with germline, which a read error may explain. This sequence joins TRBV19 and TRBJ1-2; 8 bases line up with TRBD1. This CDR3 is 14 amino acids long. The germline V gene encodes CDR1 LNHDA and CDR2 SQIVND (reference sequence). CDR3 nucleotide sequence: TGTACCAGTAGTATAGGCGGACAGGGACATGGCTACACCTTC. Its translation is CTSSIGGQGHGYTF. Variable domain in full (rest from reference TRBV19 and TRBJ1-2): DGGITQSPKYLFRKEGQNVTLSCEQNLNHDAMYWYRQDPGQGLRLIYYSQIVNDFQKGDIAEGYSVSREKKESFPLTVTSAQKNPTAFYLCTSSIGGQGHGYTFGSGTRLTVV.

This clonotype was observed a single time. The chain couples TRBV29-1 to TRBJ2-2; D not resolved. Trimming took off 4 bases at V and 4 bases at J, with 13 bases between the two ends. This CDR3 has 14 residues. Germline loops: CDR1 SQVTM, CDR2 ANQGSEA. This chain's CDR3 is CSVVPSDSTGELFF. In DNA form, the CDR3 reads TGCAGCGTTGTTCCCAGTGACTCCACCGGGGAGCTGTTTTTT.

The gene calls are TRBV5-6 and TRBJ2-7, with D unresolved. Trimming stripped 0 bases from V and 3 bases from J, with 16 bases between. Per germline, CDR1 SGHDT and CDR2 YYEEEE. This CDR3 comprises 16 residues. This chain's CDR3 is CASSLGAGRSNYEQYF. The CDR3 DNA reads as TGTGCCAGCAGCTTGGGGGCAGGACGATCCAACTACGAGCAGTACTTC.

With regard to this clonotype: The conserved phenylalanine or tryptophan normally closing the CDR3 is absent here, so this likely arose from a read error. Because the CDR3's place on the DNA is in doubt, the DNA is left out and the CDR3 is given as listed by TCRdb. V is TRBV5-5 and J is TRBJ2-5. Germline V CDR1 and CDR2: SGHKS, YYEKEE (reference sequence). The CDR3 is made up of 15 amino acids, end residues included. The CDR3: CASSLAGYYGYTFGS.

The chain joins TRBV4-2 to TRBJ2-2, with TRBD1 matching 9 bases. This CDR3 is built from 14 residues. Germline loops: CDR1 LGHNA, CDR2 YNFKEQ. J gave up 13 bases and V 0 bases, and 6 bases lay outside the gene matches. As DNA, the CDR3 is TGTGCCAGCAGCCAAGAGACAGGGGGGAGGGGGCTGTTTTTT. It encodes CASSQETGGRGLFF.

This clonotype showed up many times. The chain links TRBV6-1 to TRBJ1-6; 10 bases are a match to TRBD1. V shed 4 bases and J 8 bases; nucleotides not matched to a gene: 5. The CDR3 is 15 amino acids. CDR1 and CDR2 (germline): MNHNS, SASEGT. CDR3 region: CASSGTGGHYSPLHF. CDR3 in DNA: TGTGCCAGCAGTGGGACAGGGGGACACTATTCACCCCTCCACTTT.

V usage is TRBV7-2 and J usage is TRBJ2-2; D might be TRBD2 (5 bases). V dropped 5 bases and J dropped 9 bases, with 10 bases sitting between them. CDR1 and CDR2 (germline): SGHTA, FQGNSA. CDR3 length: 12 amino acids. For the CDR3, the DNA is TGTGCCAGCAGCCAAGGGAGCCGGGAGCTGTTTTTT. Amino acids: CASSQGSRELFF.

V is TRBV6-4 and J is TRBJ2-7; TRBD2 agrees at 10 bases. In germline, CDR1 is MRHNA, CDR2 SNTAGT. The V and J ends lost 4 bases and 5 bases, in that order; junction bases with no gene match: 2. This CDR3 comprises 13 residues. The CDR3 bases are TGTGCCAGCAGTGGACTAGCGGGCCACGAGCAGTACTTC. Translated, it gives CASSGLAGHEQYF.

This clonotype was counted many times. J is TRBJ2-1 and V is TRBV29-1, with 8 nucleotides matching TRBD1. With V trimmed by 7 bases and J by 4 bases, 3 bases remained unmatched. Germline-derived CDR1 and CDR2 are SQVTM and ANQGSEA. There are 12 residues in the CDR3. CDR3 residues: CSGDRGYNEQFF. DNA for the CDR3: TGCAGCGGTGACAGGGGTTACAATGAGCAGTTCTTC.

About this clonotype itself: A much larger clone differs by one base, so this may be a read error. CDR3 coding DNA: TGCGCCAGCGCGTTACAAGGGCGAGGGACAGGGACAACAGATACGCAGTATTTT. Translating it yields CASALQGRGTGTTDTQYF. J is TRBJ2-3 and V is TRBV5-1; 9 bases map to TRBD1. Germline assignment: CDR1 SGHRS and CDR2 YFSETQ. Trimming at V came to 7 bases and at J to 3 bases, leaving 18 bases not matched to a gene. The CDR3 totals 18 residues. The full variable domain, in which reference TRBV5-1 and TRBJ2-3 provide the parts outside the CDR3, is KAGVTQTPRYLIKTRGQQVTLSCSPISGHRSVSWYQQTPGQGLQFLFEYFSETQRNKGNFPGRFSGRQFSNSRSEMNVSTLELGDSALYLCASALQGRGTGTTDTQYFGPGTRLTVL.

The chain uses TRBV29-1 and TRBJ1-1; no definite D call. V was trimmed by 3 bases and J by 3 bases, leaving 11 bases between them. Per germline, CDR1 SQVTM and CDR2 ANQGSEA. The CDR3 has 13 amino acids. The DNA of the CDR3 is TGCAGCGTTGATTCCGGGGATTACACTGAAGCTTTCTTT. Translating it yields CSVDSGDYTEAFF.

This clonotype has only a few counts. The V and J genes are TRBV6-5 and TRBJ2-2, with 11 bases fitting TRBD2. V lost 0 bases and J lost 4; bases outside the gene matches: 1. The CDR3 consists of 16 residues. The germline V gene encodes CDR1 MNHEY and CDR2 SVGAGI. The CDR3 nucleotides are TGTGCCAGCAGTTACTCTAGCGGGAGGGCCACCGGGGAGCTGTTTTTT. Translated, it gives CASSYSSGRATGELFF.

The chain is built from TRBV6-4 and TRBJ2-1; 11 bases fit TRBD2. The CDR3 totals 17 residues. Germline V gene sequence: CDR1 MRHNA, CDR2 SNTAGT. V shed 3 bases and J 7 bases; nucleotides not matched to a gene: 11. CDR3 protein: CASSEPPGTSGSNEQFF. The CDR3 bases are TGTGCCAGCAGTGAACCCCCTGGGACTAGCGGATCGAATGAGCAGTTCTTC.

The CDR3 DNA reads TGTGCCAGCAGTCAGATAGCGGGGGGGCAGGAGACCCAGTACTTC. It encodes CASSQIAGGQETQYF. The V gene is TRBV12-3 or TRBV12-4, the J gene TRBJ2-5, with 11 positions matching TRBD2. Unmatched junction bases numbered 7, after V lost 5 bases and J lost 5 bases. The length of the CDR3 is 15 residues.

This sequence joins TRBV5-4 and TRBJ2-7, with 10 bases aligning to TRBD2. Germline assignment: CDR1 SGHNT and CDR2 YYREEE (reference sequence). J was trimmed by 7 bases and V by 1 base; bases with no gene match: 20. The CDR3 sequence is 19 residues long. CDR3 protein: CASSLSASGSGETVWEQYF. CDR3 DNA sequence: TGTGCCAGCAGCTTGAGCGCTAGCGGGAGTGGGGAGACGGTCTGGGAGCAGTACTTC.

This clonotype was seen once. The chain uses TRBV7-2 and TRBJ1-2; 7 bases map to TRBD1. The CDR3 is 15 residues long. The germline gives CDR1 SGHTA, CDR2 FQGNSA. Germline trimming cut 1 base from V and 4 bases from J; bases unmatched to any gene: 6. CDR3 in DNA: TGTGCCAGCAGCTTAGAAGGGACAGCTCTCTATGGCTACACCTTC. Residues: CASSLEGTALYGYTF.

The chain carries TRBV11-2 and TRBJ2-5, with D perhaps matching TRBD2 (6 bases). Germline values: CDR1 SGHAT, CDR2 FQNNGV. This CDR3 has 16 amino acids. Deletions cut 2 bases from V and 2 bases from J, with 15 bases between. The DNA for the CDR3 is TGTGCCAGCAGCTTACCCCCCCTTAGCGGTCAAGAGACCCAGTACTTC. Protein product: CASSLPPLSGQETQYF. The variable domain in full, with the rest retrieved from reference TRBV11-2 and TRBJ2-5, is EAGVAQSPRYKIIEKRQSVAFWCNPISGHATLYWYQQILGQGPKLLIQFQNNGVVDDSQLPKDRFSAERLKGVDSTLKIQPAKLEDSAVYLCASSLPPLSGQETQYFGPGTRLLVL.

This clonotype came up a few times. CDR3 loop: CASSYSVAGGTEAFF. The CDR3 DNA sequence: TGTGCCAGCAGTTACTCGGTGGCAGGGGGCACTGAAGCTTTCTTT. The chain is built from TRBV6-5 and TRBJ1-1; 7 positions agree with TRBD1. Trimming at V came to 0 bases and at J to 4 bases, leaving 5 bases not matched to a gene. The CDR3 totals 15 residues. The germline gives CDR1 MNHEY, CDR2 SVGAGI.

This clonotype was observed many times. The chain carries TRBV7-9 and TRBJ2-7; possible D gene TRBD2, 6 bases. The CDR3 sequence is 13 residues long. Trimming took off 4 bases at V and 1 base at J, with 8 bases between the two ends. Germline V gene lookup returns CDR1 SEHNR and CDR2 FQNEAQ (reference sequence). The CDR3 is CASSSGDSYEQYF. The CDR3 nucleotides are TGTGCCAGCAGCTCGGGGGATTCCTACGAGCAGTACTTC.

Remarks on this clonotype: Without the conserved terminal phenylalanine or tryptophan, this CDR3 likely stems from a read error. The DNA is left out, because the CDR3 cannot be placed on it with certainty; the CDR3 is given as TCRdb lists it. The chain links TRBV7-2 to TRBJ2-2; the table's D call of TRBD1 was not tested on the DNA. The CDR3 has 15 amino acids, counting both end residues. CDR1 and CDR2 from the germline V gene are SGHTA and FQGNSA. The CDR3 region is CASLKQGPNTGELLL.

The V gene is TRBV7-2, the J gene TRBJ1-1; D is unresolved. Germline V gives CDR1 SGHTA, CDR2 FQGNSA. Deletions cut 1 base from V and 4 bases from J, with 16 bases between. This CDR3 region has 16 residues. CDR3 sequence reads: CASSLGKVVLSTEAFF. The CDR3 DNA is TGTGCCAGCAGCTTAGGAAAAGTGGTCCTGAGCACTGAAGCTTTCTTT.

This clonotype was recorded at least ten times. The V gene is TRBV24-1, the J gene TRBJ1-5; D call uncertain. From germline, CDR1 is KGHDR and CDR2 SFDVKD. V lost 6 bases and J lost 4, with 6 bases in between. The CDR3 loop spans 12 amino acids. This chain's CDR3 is CATSQVNQPQHF. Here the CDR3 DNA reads TGTGCCACCAGTCAGGTAAATCAGCCCCAGCATTTT.